This record looks at one TCR beta chain sequence and its context. These data come from a study of Graves' ophthalmopathy and Graves' hyperthyroidism. V was clipped by 4 bases and J by 4 bases; unmatched bases: 9. CDR1 is KGHDR and CDR2 is SFDVKD in the germline V gene. The CDR3 contains 16 residues. Amplification of the TCR beta CDR3 regions used RNA transcripts (as template). HTBI primers served in a first-round RT-PCR, which a second-round multiplex PCR followed. TCRdb used MiXCR to reprocess the multiplex PCR reads, holding one entry per CDR3 protein. The sample carries about 180,000 distinct CDR3 sequences, more than 30% recorded once.

This chain connects TRBV24-1 to TRBJ2-5, with 9 bases fitting TRBD1. The source material was peripheral blood. The receptor was derived from a woman aged 40 to 50 with Graves' ophthalmopathy. CDR3 nucleotides: TGTGCCACCAGTGAATCATCACAGGGGGCTTTAGAGACCCAGTACTTC. Encoded protein: CATSESSQGALETQYF.